This T cell receptor beta chain emerged from a study of identical twins. This CDR3 is 17 amino acids long. The junction had 10 bases not matched to a gene; V was cut back by 4 bases and J by 1 base. A note on this clonotype: Its antigen is currently unknown.

Regarding the study as a whole: Cross-sectional statistics, not tracking of the same donors, supported the conclusions. Monozygotic twin pairs showed more out-of-frame TCR alpha sharing than models estimated.

TCRdb called the 5' RACE reads again in MiXCR, with one record for every CDR3 protein. Of over 250,000 distinct CDR3 sequences in the sample, roughly 9.7% were seen once. The sample was also linked to a second study, of yellow fever vaccine responses in identical twins.

This receptor was taken from a woman aged 18 to 35 in good health. This rearrangement joins TRBV12-3 or TRBV12-4 to TRBJ2-3, with TRBD1 matching over 8 bases. The sequencing sample was made of CD8+ T cells sorted from blood. The CDR3 coding sequence is TGTGCCAGCAGTTCCGTCGAGGGGACAGGACGCACAGATACGCAGTATTTT. Encoded protein: CASSSVEGTGRTDTQYF.